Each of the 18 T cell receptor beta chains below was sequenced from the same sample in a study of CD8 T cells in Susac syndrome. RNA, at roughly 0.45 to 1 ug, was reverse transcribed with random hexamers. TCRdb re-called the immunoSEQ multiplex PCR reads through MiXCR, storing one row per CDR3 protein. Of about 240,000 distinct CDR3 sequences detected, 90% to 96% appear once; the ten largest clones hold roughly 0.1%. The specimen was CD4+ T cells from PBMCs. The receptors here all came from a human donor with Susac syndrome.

CDR3 loop: CASSLSKGQPQHF. The CDR3 DNA sequence: TGTGCCAGCAGTTTATCGAAGGGTCAGCCCCAGCATTTT. The chain carries TRBV27 and TRBJ1-5; D is uncertain. The CDR3 sequence is 13 residues long. V lost 0 bases and J 6 bases, leaving 6 bases between the germline ends. The germline CDR1 and CDR2 sequences are MNHEY and SMNVEV (reference sequence).

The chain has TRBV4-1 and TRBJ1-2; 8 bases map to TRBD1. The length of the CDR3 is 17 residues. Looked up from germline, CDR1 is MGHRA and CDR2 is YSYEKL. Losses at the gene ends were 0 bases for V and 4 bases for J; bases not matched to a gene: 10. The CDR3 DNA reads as TGCGCCAGCAGCCAAGAATTGCTTGGACAGGGCAGCTATGGCTACACCTTC. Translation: CASSQELLGQGSYGYTF.

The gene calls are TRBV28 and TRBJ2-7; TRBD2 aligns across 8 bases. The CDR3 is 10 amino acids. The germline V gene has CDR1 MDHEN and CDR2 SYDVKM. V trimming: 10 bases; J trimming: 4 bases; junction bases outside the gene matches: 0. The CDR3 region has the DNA TGTGCCACTAGCGGGTACGAGCAGTACTTC. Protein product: CATSGYEQYF.

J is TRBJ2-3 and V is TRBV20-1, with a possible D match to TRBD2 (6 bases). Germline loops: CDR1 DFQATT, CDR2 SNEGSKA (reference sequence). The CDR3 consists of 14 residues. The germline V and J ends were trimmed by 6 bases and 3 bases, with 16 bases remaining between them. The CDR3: CSAPGRDLTDTQYF. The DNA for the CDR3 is TGCAGTGCCCCCGGGCGGGATCTGACAGATACGCAGTATTTT.

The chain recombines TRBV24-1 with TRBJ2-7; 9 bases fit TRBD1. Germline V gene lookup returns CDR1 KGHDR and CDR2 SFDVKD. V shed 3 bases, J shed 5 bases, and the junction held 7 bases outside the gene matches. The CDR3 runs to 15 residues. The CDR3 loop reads CATSDPGTGKHEQYF. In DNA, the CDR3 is TGTGCCACCAGTGATCCCGGGACAGGGAAACACGAGCAGTACTTC.

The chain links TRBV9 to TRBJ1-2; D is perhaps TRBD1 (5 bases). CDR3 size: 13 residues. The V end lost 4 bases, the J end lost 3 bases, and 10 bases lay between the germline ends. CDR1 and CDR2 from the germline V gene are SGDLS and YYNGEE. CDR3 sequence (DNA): TGTGCCAGCAGCATCACGACAGACTATGGCTACACCTTC. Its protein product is CASSITTDYGYTF.

The CDR3 is CASIAGRVGEQYF. CDR3 in DNA: TGTGCCAGCATAGCTGGACGGGTTGGCGAGCAGTACTTC. The rearrangement joins TRBV28 to TRBJ2-7, with D uncertain. Germline assignment: CDR1 MDHEN and CDR2 SYDVKM. The V end lost 7 bases, the J end lost 6 bases, and 16 bases lay between the germline ends. The CDR3 spans 13 residues.

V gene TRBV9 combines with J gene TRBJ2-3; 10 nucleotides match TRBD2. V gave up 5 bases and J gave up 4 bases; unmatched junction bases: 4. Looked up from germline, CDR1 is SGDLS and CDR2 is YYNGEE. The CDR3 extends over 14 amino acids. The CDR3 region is CASRGAGGPDTQYF. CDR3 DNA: TGTGCCAGCAGGGGAGCGGGAGGGCCAGATACGCAGTATTTT.

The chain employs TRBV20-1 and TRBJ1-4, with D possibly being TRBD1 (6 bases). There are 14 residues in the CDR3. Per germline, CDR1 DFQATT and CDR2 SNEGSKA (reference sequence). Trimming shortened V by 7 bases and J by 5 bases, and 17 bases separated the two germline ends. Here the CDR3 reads CSGERDTKNEKLFF. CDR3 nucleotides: TGCAGTGGAGAGAGGGACACCAAAAATGAAAAACTGTTTTTT.

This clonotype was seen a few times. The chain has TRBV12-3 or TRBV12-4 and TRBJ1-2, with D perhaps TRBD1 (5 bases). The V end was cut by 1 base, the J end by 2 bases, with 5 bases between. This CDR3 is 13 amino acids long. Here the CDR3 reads CASSLDRNYGYTF. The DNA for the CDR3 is TGTGCCAGCAGTTTAGACAGGAACTATGGCTACACCTTC.

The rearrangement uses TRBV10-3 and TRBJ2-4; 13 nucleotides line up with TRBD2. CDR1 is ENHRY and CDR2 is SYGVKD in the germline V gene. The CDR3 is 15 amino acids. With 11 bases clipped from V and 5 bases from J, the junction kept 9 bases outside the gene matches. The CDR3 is CAARGTSGNENIQYF. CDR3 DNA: TGTGCCGCCAGGGGGACTAGCGGGAACGAAAACATTCAGTACTTC.

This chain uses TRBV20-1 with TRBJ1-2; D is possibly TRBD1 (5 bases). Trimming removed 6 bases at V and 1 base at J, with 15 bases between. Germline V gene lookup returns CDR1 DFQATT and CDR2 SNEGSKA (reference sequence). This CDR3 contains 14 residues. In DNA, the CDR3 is TGCAGTGCCGGGACCGAAGAAGATAACTATGGCTACACCTTC. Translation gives CSAGTEEDNYGYTF.

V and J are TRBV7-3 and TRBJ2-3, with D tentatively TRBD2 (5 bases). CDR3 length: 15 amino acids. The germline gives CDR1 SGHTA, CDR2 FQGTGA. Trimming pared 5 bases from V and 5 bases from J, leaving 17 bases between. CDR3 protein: CASSTSLVEGDTQYF. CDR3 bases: TGTGCCAGCAGCACGTCCTTGGTAGAGGGAGATACGCAGTATTTT.

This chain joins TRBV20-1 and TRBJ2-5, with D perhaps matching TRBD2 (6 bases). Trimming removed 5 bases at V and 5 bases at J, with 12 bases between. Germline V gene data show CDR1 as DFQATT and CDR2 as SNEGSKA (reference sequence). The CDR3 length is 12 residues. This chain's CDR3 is CSAGRSRETQYF. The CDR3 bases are TGCAGTGCTGGGAGGTCCCGGGAGACCCAGTACTTC.

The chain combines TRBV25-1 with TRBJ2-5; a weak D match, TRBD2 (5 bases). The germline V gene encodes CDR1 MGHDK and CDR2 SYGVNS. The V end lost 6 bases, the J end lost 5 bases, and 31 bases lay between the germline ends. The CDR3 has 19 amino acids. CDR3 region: CASSRPIIEAGGWRETQYF. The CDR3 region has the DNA TGTGCCAGCAGCCGGCCAATTATCGAGGCCGGAGGCTGGAGGGAGACCCAGTACTTC.

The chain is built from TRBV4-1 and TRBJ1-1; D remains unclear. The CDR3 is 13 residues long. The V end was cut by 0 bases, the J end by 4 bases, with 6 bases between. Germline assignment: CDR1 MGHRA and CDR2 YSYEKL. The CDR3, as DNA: TGCGCCAGCAGCCAAGATGGGTCCACTGAAGCTTTCTTT. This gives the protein CASSQDGSTEAFF.

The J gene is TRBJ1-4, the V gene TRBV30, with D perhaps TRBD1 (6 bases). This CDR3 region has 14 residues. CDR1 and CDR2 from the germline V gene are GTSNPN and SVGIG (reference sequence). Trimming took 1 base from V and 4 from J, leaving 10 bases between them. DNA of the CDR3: TGTGCCTGGAGTGCCCGACAGGATAATGAAAAACTGTTTTTT. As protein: CAWSARQDNEKLFF.

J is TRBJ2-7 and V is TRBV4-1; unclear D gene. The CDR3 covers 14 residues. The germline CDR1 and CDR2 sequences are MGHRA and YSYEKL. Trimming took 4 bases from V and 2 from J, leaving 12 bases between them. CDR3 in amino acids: CASSPRQVPYEQYF. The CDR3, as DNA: TGCGCCAGCAGCCCGAGGCAGGTACCCTACGAGCAGTACTTC.